This passage covers 12 T cell receptor beta chains from one sample sequenced in a study of regulatory T cells in long-lasting Graves disease. Time point: newly diagnosed GD, antithyroid drugs for less than 3 months. PBMCs were the source of the RNA used for TCR sequencing. Both iRepertoire HTBI primers and Arm-PCR of CDR3 regions were used to build the TCR beta libraries. TCRdb fed the multiplex PCR reads into MiXCR, producing one record per CDR3 protein. The sample records hundreds of thousands of distinct CDR3 sequences, about 15% being singletons. These data were also reused for a study on T cells in Graves' hyperthyroidism and ophthalmopathy.

This material consisted of peripheral blood mononuclear cells (PBMCs), taken at new diagnosis, from a patient treated with antithyroid drugs. The source is a woman aged 30 to 39 with Graves disease.

Comment on this clonotype: A much larger clone sits a single nucleotide away, making a read error possible. A read error is likely, as this CDR3 ends without the conserved phenylalanine or tryptophan. The rearrangement links TRBV5-6 to TRBJ2-7; D is unclear. Germline V lookup: CDR1 SGHDT, CDR2 YYEEEE. V was trimmed by 1 base and J by 0 bases, leaving 8 bases between them. The CDR3 has 14 amino acids. The chain's CDR3 is CASSLHPGSYEQYL. CDR3 nucleotide sequence: TGTGCCAGCAGCTTGCATCCGGGCTCCTACGAGCAGTACCTC.

The V call is TRBV20-1, the J call TRBJ1-1; D unresolved. Germline-derived CDR1 and CDR2 are DFQATT and SNEGSKA (reference sequence). Trimming cost V 4 bases and J 4 bases, with 10 bases left between them. The CDR3 sequence is 12 residues long. As DNA, the CDR3 is TGCAGTGCTACATTACAGAGCACTGAAGCTTTCTTT. The encoded protein is CSATLQSTEAFF.

The chain recombines TRBV6-1 with TRBJ2-1, with TRBD2 identical over 9 bases. Germline V lookup: CDR1 MNHNS, CDR2 SASEGT. The CDR3 has 15 residues. Trimming took 4 bases from V and 8 from J; bases not matched to a gene: 9. The CDR3 sequence is CASSVAGVRGYEQFF. The CDR3 DNA is TGTGCCAGCAGTGTAGCGGGAGTTAGGGGGTATGAGCAGTTCTTC.

There are a few counts of this clonotype. The CDR3 bases are TGTGCCAGTTCCGGGACTAGCGGGCTCGGGCAGTATTTT. Translating it yields CASSGTSGLGQYF. The V and J genes are TRBV6-1 and TRBJ2-3; 12 nucleotides align to TRBD2. CDR1 is MNHNS, CDR2 SASEGT, per germline. Unmatched junction bases numbered 9, after V lost 9 bases and J lost 11 bases. The CDR3 sequence is 13 residues long.

This clonotype came up many times. The chain combines TRBV2 with TRBJ1-4, with D unclear. Per the germline V gene, CDR1 is SNHLY and CDR2 is FYNNEI. The CDR3 covers 12 residues. With 6 bases removed from V and 6 bases from J, the gap between germline ends came to 8 bases. The CDR3 sequence: CASSWTDEKLFF. The DNA for the CDR3 is TGTGCCAGCAGCTGGACGGATGAAAAACTGTTTTTT.

As to this clonotype: A much larger clone differs by one base, so this may be a read error. The chain recombines TRBV5-1 with TRBJ2-7; 9 nucleotides match TRBD2. The CDR3 has 16 amino acids. J gave up 7 bases and V 2 bases, and 13 bases lay outside the gene matches. CDR1 is SGHRS and CDR2 is YFSETQ in the germline V gene. The CDR3, as DNA: TGCGCCAGCAGCTTACGACTAGCGGAAAATTACAATGAGCAGTACTTC. Protein product: CASSLRLAENYNEQYF.

This clonotype was seen ten or more times. The V and J genes are TRBV5-1 and TRBJ1-1; 10 bases line up with TRBD1. Germline V lookup: CDR1 SGHRS, CDR2 YFSETQ. The CDR3 runs 15 residues. The trim removed 4 bases at V and 10 bases at J, leaving 13 bases unmatched. CDR3 residues: CASSRDGDRGSGAFF. Written as DNA, the CDR3 is TGCGCCAGCAGCCGAGATGGGGACAGGGGTTCGGGAGCTTTCTTT.

The J gene is TRBJ2-7, the V gene TRBV20-1; TRBD2 agrees at 16 bases. Losses at the gene ends were 3 bases for V and 8 bases for J; bases not matched to a gene: 13. In germline, CDR1 is DFQATT, CDR2 SNEGSKA (reference sequence). The CDR3 has 17 residues. CDR3 DNA: TGCAGTGCTAGTATGGGACTAGCGGGAGGGCGGAGTATCAAGCAGTACTTC. As protein: CSASMGLAGGRSIKQYF.

This clonotype showed up just a few times. The chain couples TRBV7-3 to TRBJ2-7; D remains unclear. The CDR3 contains 10 residues. Germline CDR1 and CDR2: SGHTA and FQGTGA. Trimming pared 7 bases from V and 7 bases from J, leaving 8 bases between. The CDR3 spells CASNSREQYF. The CDR3 coding sequence is TGTGCCAGCAACTCCAGGGAGCAGTACTTC.

The chain links TRBV6-5 to TRBJ2-2; 9 bases match TRBD2. Germline V CDR1 and CDR2: MNHEY, SVGAGI. CDR3 size: 15 residues. Trimming took 2 bases from V and 8 from J; bases not matched to a gene: 6. The CDR3: CASSYGVAGGGELFF. The CDR3 region has the DNA TGTGCCAGCAGTTACGGGGTGGCGGGAGGGGGGGAGCTGTTTTTT.

In this sample, this clonotype turned up a few times. In nucleotides, the CDR3 is TGTGCCAGTAATGAAGTTTACTTAGCGGGAGCCTACGAGCAGTACTTC. The encoded protein is CASNEVYLAGAYEQYF. The gene calls are TRBV6-1 and TRBJ2-7; 9 bases match TRBD2. V was pared by 9 bases and J by 2 bases, with 14 bases of the junction left unmatched. This CDR3 has 16 residues. CDR1 and CDR2 from the germline V gene are MNHNS and SASEGT.

This clonotype was detected ten times or more. The chain combines TRBV7-9 with TRBJ1-2, with D unclear. V lost 5 bases and J 5 bases, leaving 9 bases between the germline ends. Looked up from germline, CDR1 is SEHNR and CDR2 is FQNEAQ (reference sequence). This CDR3 has 12 residues. The CDR3 nucleotides are TGTGCCAGCAGCGAAGACGGATATGGCTACACCTTC. It specifies CASSEDGYGYTF.